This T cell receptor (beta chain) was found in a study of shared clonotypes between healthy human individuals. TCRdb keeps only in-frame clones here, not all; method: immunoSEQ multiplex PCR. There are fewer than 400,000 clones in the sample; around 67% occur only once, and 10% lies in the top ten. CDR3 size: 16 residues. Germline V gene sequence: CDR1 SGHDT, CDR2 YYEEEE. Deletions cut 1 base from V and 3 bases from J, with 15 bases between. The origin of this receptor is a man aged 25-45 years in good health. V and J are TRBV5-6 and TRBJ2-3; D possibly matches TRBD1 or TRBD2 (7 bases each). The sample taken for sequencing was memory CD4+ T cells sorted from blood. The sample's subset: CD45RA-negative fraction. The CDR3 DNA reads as TGTGCCAGCAGCTTGCAGGGGGGGATATGGACAGATACGCAGTATTTT. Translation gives CASSLQGGIWTDTQYF. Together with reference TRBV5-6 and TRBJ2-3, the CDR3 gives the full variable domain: DAGVTQSPTHLIKTRGQQVTLRCSPKSGHDTVSWYQQALGQGPQFIFQYYEEEERQRGNFPDRFSGHQFPNYSSELNVNALLLGDSALYLCASSLQGGIWTDTQYFGPGTRLTVL.